This T cell receptor (beta chain) originates from a study of Graves' ophthalmopathy and Graves' hyperthyroidism. Findings and caveats of the study: Blood was where most expanded thyroid clonotypes above 0.001 frequency also turned up.

This clonotype showed up many times. The antigen is not known. With 7 bases clipped from V and 9 bases from J, the junction kept 5 bases outside the gene matches. Germline assignment: CDR1 SGHAT and CDR2 FQNNGV. The CDR3 consists of 13 residues. Orbital computed tomography, together with clinical symptoms, serum thyroxine, TRAb and thyroid ultrasound, was used for diagnosis. The PBMCs used were ones drawn from less than 12 ml of fresh peripheral blood. Amplification of the TCR beta CDR3 regions used RNA transcripts (as template). The authors performed first-round RT-PCR with HTBI primers and then a second-round multiplex PCR. Each CDR3 protein gets one entry after TCRdb re-called the multiplex PCR reads with MiXCR. The sample shows under 800,000 distinct CDR3 sequences, about 24% of them seen only once.

V usage is TRBV11-2 and J usage is TRBJ1-6; 8 bases are a match to TRBD1. Specimen: peripheral blood. This clonotype was obtained from a woman younger than 35 with stable Graves' hyperthyroidism. Some clones in this sample may be carry-over from other donors' samples. The CDR3 loop is CASTVDRGSPLHF. The CDR3 DNA follows: TGTGCCAGCACCGTAGACAGGGGTTCACCCCTCCACTTT.